The rows below give T cell receptor beta chains drawn from one sample of a study of blood T cells in healthy people across ages. TCRdb re-derived calls from the 5' RACE reads in MiXCR, one entry per CDR3 protein. The sample holds fewer than 800,000 distinct CDR3 sequences, about half seen once. Sequencing used blood. These receptors came from a woman aged 55-70 years in good health. Each CDR3 is given with its conserved first and last residue. The D gene is left open where the match is weak. Expanded clones get a size class; other rows say once, few or many, or leave the size out.

v_gene,abundance,d_gene,j_gene,CDR3nt,CDR3aa
TRBV20-1,-,TRBD2,TRBJ2-1,TGCAGTGCGAGACTAGCGGGAGGGTATGAGCAGTTCTTC,CSARLAGGYEQFF
TRBV7-9,few,-,TRBJ1-1,TGTGCCAGCAGCTTATTGGCGGGGGGGTCTGAAGCTTTCTTT,CASSLLAGGSEAFF
TRBV29-1,few,TRBD1,TRBJ2-1,TGCAGCGGCCAGGGGGCGGTTCGGCTCAATGAGCAGTTCTTC,CSGQGAVRLNEQFF
TRBV5-1,-,-,TRBJ2-3,TGCGCCAGCAGCTTGATTAGCGCGACAGATACGCAGTATTTT,CASSLISATDTQYF
TRBV27,-,TRBD2,TRBJ2-4,TGTGCCAGCGCTAAGGGAGGACTAGCAGGACCCCTAGCCAAAAACATTCAGTACTTC,CASAKGGLAGPLAKNIQYF
TRBV7-3,many,-,TRBJ2-7,TGTGCCAGCAGCCTCCAGGGGGGCACGGTCTCCTACGAGCAGTACTTC,CASSLQGGTVSYEQYF
TRBV5-1,-,-,TRBJ2-5,TGCGCCAGCAGCTTGGTCGGGGGTCGCGGTGAGACCCAGTACTTC,CASSLVGGRGETQYF
TRBV29-1,-,TRBD2,TRBJ2-5,TGCAGCGTGGGAGGGACTAGCGGGAGGGGAGAGACCCAGTACTTC,CSVGGTSGRGETQYF
TRBV6-5,-,TRBD1,TRBJ2-7,TGTGCCAGCAGTTACTTGGGACAGAACGACGAGCAGTACTTC,CASSYLGQNDEQYF
TRBV9,many,-,TRBJ2-2,TGTGCCAGCCGACGCGCGGGCAACACCGGGGAGCTGTTTTTT,CASRRAGNTGELFF
TRBV25-1,few,TRBD1,TRBJ2-7,TGTGCCAGTCGGGACAGGGGCGTCTCCTACGAGCAGTACTTC,CASRDRGVSYEQYF
TRBV5-6,once,-,TRBJ2-1,TGTGCCAGCAGCCCGGGTTACACCTACAATGAGCAGTTCTTC,CASSPGYTYNEQFF
TRBV5-6,-,-,TRBJ2-3,TGTGCCAGCAACGACAGTCCGGCGAGAGGGGGTACGCAGTATTTT,CASNDSPARGGTQYF
TRBV12-3/TRBV12-4,-,-,TRBJ2-7,TGTGCCAGCAGTTTAATGGCAGGGACCTCCTACGAGCAGTACTTC,CASSLMAGTSYEQYF
TRBV2,-,-,TRBJ1-1,TGTGCCAGCAGTGTTGTGGGGGGGCAGACTGAAGCTTTCTTT,CASSVVGGQTEAFF
TRBV4-3,few,TRBD2,TRBJ2-7,TGCGCCAGCAGCCAAGGAGCTGGGGGGGACTACGAGCAGTACTTC,CASSQGAGGDYEQYF
TRBV7-9,-,-,TRBJ1-2,TGTGCCAGCAGCCAAACCCCATATGGCTACACCTTC,CASSQTPYGYTF
TRBV28,-,-,TRBJ2-5,TGTGCCAGCTTCCAGGGGCGTTATGAAGAGCAGTACTTC,CASFQGRYEEQYF
TRBV2,-,-,TRBJ1-1,TGTGCCAGCAGCCTGGACGGGCTTGAAGCTTTCTTT,CASSLDGLEAFF
TRBV27,-,-,TRBJ2-5,TGTGCCAGCAGTAGAGGGGACAATAATCCCCAGACCCAGTACTTC,CASSRGDNNPQTQYF
TRBV28,-,TRBD1,TRBJ1-1,TGTGCCAGCAGTCCGACAGGGGCTTACACTGAAGCTTTCTTT,CASSPTGAYTEAFF
TRBV10-3,-,TRBD2,TRBJ2-7,TGTGCCATCGGGACTAGCGGGAGCTCCTACGAGCAGTACTTC,CAIGTSGSSYEQYF
TRBV7-2,few,-,TRBJ1-1,TGTGCCAGCAGCTTTAACAGGGTCGGTACTGAAGCTTTCTTT,CASSFNRVGTEAFF
TRBV20-1,-,-,TRBJ1-5,TGCAGTGCTAGAGATGGGGGCTTTTCCCCCAATCAGCCCCAGCATTTT,CSARDGGFSPNQPQHF
TRBV7-2,-,TRBD2,TRBJ2-3,TGTGCCAGCAGTTGGGGACTAGCGGGAGGTGCAGATACGCAGTATTTT,CASSWGLAGGADTQYF
TRBV12-3/TRBV12-4,few,TRBD1,TRBJ1-1,TGTGCCAGCAGTTCCAGGGACAGGGGGCTGAACACTGAAGCTTTCTTT,CASSSRDRGLNTEAFF
TRBV20-1,-,-,TRBJ2-5,TGCAGTGCTAGTACCCCGACAGGCCAAGAGACCCAGTACTTC,CSASTPTGQETQYF
TRBV9,-,-,TRBJ2-3,TGTGCCAGCAGCGTAGAGGGCAATACAGATACGCAGTATTTT,CASSVEGNTDTQYF
TRBV4-3,-,-,TRBJ2-3,TGCGCCAGCAGCCAAGATCATTATACGCAGTATTTT,CASSQDHYTQYF
TRBV29-1,few,TRBD1,TRBJ2-6,TGCAGCGTGGGGACAGTCCTCTCTGGGGCCAACGTCCTGACTTTC,CSVGTVLSGANVLTF
TRBV5-6,-,-,TRBJ2-3,TGTGCCAGCAGCTTGGTACAGAGAGATACGCAGTATTTT,CASSLVQRDTQYF
TRBV20-1,-,-,TRBJ2-7,TGCAGTGCTACCGGCCAACACGAGCAGTACTTC,CSATGQHEQYF
TRBV5-1,once,-,TRBJ1-4,TGCGCCAGCAGGGATGGCAGCCTCAATGAAAAACTGTTTTTT,CASRDGSLNEKLFF